A selection of T cell receptor beta chains follows, all from one sample in a study of blood T cell repertoires in COVID-19. Clones were read by immunoSEQ multiplex PCR, and TCRdb kept only the in-frame ones, dropping some. Here the sample spans a few hundred thousand clones, roughly 84% being singletons. Sample: PBMCs or T cells enriched from blood (not recorded which). The receptor source for this set is a woman aged 25 to 39 who had recovered from COVID-19. Both conserved end residues are part of each CDR3. The order of the fields is J gene, clone size, D gene, V gene, CDR3 DNA, CDR3 protein. The D gene is left open where the match is weak. The size of a clone is reported for some rows only, either as once, few or many, or as a class for expanded clones.

TRBJ2-3 - - TRBV19 TGTGCCAGTAGTATAGACGGTGGAGATACGCAGTATTTT CASSIDGGDTQYF
TRBJ1-5 - - TRBV6-4 TGTGCCAGCAGCCTTCTGAATCAGCCCCAGCATTTT CASSLLNQPQHF
TRBJ2-2 - TRBD2 TRBV3-1/TRBV3-2 TGTGCCAGCAGCCAGGTCTCGCTAGCGGCCCTGAACACCGGGGAGCTGTTTTTT CASSQVSLAALNTGELFF
TRBJ1-1 - - TRBV18 TGTGCCAGCTCCCAGGGGAACACTGAAGCTTTCTTT CASSQGNTEAFF
TRBJ1-3 few - TRBV5-6 TGTGCCAGCAGCACAGGCGGTCGGCGCGGAAACACCATATATTTT CASSTGGRRGNTIYF
TRBJ1-1 - TRBD1 TRBV7-9 TGTGCCAGCAGCCTCCGGGACAGCGAAGCTTTCTTT CASSLRDSEAFF
TRBJ1-1 - TRBD1 TRBV6-5 TGTGCCAGCAGTTACTACACCGGGACAGGGGAAACCGGGGCTTTCTTT CASSYYTGTGETGAFF
TRBJ1-1 - - TRBV5-6 TGTGCCAGCAGCTTTAGTCGATCTGAAGCTTTCTTT CASSFSRSEAFF
TRBJ1-1 - TRBD1 TRBV14 TGTGCCAGCAGCCCGACAGGGGTGAACACTGAAGCTTTCTTT CASSPTGVNTEAFF
TRBJ2-7 - TRBD2 TRBV28 TGTGCCAGCAGTTTATTAACCGGGGGGGCCTACGAGCAGTACTTC CASSLLTGGAYEQYF
TRBJ1-1 - - TRBV18 TGTGCCAGCTCGCAGTCACGTCAGGGGAACACTGAAGCTTTCTTT CASSQSRQGNTEAFF